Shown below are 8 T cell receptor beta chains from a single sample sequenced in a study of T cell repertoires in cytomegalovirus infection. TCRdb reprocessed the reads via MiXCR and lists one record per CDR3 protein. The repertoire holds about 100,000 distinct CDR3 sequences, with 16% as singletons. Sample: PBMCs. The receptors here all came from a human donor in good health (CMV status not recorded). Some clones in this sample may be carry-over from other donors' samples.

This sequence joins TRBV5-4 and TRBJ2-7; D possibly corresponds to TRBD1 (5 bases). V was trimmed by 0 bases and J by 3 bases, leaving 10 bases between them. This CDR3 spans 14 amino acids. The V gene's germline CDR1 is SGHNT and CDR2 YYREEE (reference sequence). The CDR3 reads CASSLDLTVYEQYF. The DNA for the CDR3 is TGTGCCAGCAGCTTGGACCTGACAGTCTACGAGCAGTACTTC.

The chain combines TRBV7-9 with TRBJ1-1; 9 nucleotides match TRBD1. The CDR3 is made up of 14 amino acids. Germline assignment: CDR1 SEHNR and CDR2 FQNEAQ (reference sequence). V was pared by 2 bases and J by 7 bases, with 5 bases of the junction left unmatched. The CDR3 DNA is TGTGCCAGCAGCTTATCGGGGACAGGGAATGAAGCTTTCTTT. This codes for CASSLSGTGNEAFF.

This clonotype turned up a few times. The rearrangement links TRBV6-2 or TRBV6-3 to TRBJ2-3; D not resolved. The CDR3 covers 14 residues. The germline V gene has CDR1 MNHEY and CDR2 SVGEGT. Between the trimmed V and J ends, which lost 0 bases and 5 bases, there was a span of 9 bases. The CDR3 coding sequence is TGTGCCAGCAGTTACTCGCTAGGAATAGATACGCAGTATTTT. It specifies CASSYSLGIDTQYF.

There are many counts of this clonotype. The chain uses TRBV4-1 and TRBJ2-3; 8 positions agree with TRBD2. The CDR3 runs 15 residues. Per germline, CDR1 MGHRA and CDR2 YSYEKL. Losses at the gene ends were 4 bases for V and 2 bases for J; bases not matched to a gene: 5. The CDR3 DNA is TGCGCCAGCAGCCTTAGCGGGGTACTCACAGATACGCAGTATTTT. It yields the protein CASSLSGVLTDTQYF.

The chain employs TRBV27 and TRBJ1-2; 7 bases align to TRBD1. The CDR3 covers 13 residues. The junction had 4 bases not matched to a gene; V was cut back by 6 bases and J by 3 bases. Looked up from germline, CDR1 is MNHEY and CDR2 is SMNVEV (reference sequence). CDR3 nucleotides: TGTGCCAGCAGGCACGACAGGGACTATGGCTACACCTTC. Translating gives CASRHDRDYGYTF.

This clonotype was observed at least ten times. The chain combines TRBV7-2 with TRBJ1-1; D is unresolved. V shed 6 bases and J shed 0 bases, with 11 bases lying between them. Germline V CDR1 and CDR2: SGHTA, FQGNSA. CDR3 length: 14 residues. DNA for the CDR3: TGTGCCAGCAGAGCCGCGCAGCTGAACACTGAAGCTTTCTTT. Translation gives CASRAAQLNTEAFF. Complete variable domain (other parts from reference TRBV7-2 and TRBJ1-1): GAGVSQSPSNKVTEKGKDVELRCDPISGHTALYWYRQSLGQGLEFLIYFQGNSAPDKSGLPSDRFSAERTGGSVSTLTIQRTQQEDSAVYLCASRAAQLNTEAFFGQGTRLTVV.

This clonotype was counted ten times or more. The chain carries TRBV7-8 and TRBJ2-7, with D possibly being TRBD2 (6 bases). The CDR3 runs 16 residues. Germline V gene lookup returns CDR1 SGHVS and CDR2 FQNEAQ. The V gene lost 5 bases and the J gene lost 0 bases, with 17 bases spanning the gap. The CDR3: CASSLRPRGISYEQYF. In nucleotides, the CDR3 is TGTGCCAGCAGCCTACGTCCACGGGGGATCTCCTACGAGCAGTACTTC.

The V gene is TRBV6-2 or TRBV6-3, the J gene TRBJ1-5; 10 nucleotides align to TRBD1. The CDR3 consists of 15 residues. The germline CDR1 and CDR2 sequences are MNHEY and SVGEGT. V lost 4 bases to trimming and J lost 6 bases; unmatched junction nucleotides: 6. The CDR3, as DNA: TGTGCCAGCAGTTCCGGGACAGGGGTTGTTCAGCCCCAGCATTTT. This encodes CASSSGTGVVQPQHF.